A single count supports the clone carrying this T cell receptor (beta chain). Its antigen is unidentified. The data were taken from a study of cytomegalovirus exposure and HLA in healthy donors. Broader study findings: Several V segments, TRBV6-2 and TRBV6-3 among them, could not be told apart and were dropped. It was assumed in the presence/absence analyses that sequencing depth was roughly uniform across donors.

All donors participated as healthy donors of bone marrow. While unrecorded immune exposures were likely, the donors were nominally healthy when sampled. Amplification used 60 Vbeta primers and 13 Jbeta primers. TCRdb's table, derived via immunoSEQ multiplex PCR, lists solely in-frame clones and lacks some. The sample includes about 180,000 clones, around 77% of them seen just once. The germline CDR1 and CDR2 sequences are SGHNT and YYREEE (reference sequence). The CDR3 totals 20 residues. The junction had 20 bases not matched to a gene; V was cut back by 5 bases and J by 4 bases. The sequencing input was PBMCs. This TCR was recovered from a man in his sixties in good health and CMV-seronegative. This chain links TRBV5-4 with TRBJ2-3; 12 bases agree with TRBD2. CDR3 loop: CASSLWRASGGAVEADTQYF. In DNA, the CDR3 is TGTGCCAGCAGTTTATGGCGGGCTAGCGGGGGGGCAGTGGAGGCAGATACGCAGTATTTT.